The 27 T cell receptor beta chains below come from one sample, sequenced in a study of naive and memory T cell subsets. Two oligonucleotides, mixed equimolar, formed the beta constant-region primer covering TRBC1 and TRBC2. In TCRdb, the UMI-ligation and nested PCR reads were re-called with MiXCR into one record per CDR3 protein. The data hold about 90,000 distinct CDR3 sequences, with 5.5% to 8.5% observed a single time. The source material was central memory CD4+ T cells from blood. These receptors originate from a human donor in good health.

This clonotype turned up a few times. This rearrangement joins TRBV7-2 to TRBJ2-3; TRBD1 agrees at 7 bases. Germline CDR1 and CDR2: SGHTA and FQGNSA. This CDR3 spans 14 amino acids. V was clipped by 1 base and J by 13 bases; unmatched bases: 11. In DNA form, the CDR3 reads TGTGCCAGCAGCTTAGGGGGACAGCTCCCCAGGGAGTATTTT. Translating gives CASSLGGQLPREYF.

This clonotype was seen at least ten times. This chain joins TRBV7-2 and TRBJ1-4; D not certain. V lost 5 bases and J lost 7, with 11 bases in between. Germline V gene data show CDR1 as SGHTA and CDR2 as FQGNSA. The CDR3 loop spans 13 amino acids. CDR3 loop: CASSLRPSEKLFF. The CDR3, as DNA: TGTGCCAGCAGCCTCCGGCCCTCTGAAAAACTGTTTTTT.

This clonotype showed up many times. The CDR3, as DNA: TGTGCCAGCTCACCGGATGCAGATACGCAGTATTTT. It yields the protein CASSPDADTQYF. The genes are TRBV18 and TRBJ2-3; D gene ambiguous. Germline values: CDR1 KGHSH, CDR2 LQKENI. Trimming shortened V by 3 bases and J by 4 bases, and 5 bases separated the two germline ends. This CDR3 has 12 residues.

The chain has TRBV27 and TRBJ2-1; the D gene is possibly TRBD2 (6 bases). The CDR3 is 13 residues long. CDR1 MNHEY and CDR2 SMNVEV come from the germline V gene (reference sequence). The V and J ends lost 5 bases and 8 bases respectively, with 13 bases between them. The CDR3 spells CASSRAGRYEQFF. In nucleotides, the CDR3 is TGTGCCAGCAGTCGGGCAGGGAGGTATGAGCAGTTCTTC.

The genes are TRBV11-3 and TRBJ2-7; 9 bases line up with TRBD2. The CDR3 runs 14 residues. Germline CDR1 and CDR2: SGHNT and YENEEA. J gave up 5 bases and V 5 bases, and 7 bases lay outside the gene matches. CDR3 DNA: TGTGCCAGCAGCGAGGGACTAGCCATCCACGAGCAGTACTTC. Translated: CASSEGLAIHEQYF.

This rearrangement joins TRBV20-1 to TRBJ2-1; TRBD2 aligns across 11 bases. The CDR3 extends over 16 amino acids. V gave up 6 bases and J gave up 7 bases; unmatched junction bases: 14. Germline V CDR1 and CDR2: DFQATT, SNEGSKA (reference sequence). The CDR3 nucleotides read TGCAGTGCCGTCCGCCCTATAGCGGGAGGGTCAAATGAGCAGTTCTTC. As protein: CSAVRPIAGGSNEQFF.

In this sample, this clonotype turned up many times. V gene TRBV7-9 combines with J gene TRBJ2-6; 7 nucleotides match TRBD1. This CDR3 has 15 residues. The trim removed 3 bases at V and 4 bases at J, leaving 3 bases unmatched. CDR1 SEHNR and CDR2 FQNEAQ come from the germline V gene (reference sequence). The CDR3 reads CASSFDRAGANVLTF. Written as DNA, the CDR3 is TGTGCCAGCAGCTTTGACAGGGCCGGGGCCAACGTCCTGACTTTC.

The chain uses TRBV2 and TRBJ2-3, with D unclear. The ends were cut back, 7 bases at V and 3 bases at J, with 8 bases in the middle. Per the germline V gene, CDR1 is SNHLY and CDR2 is FYNNEI. This CDR3 has 12 residues. CDR3 coding DNA: TGTGCCAGCAAAGCGAATACAGATACGCAGTATTTT. Protein product: CASKANTDTQYF.

This clonotype was found many times. The chain is built from TRBV29-1 and TRBJ1-1, with D hard to call. The CDR3 runs 11 residues. Trimming left V 8 bases short and J 1 base short, with 8 bases between. Germline V lookup: CDR1 SQVTM, CDR2 ANQGSEA. The CDR3 is CSSGRNTEAFF. In DNA form, the CDR3 reads TGCAGCTCTGGACGGAACACTGAAGCTTTCTTT.

This clonotype was observed many times. The gene calls are TRBV12-3 or TRBV12-4 and TRBJ1-2; D gene uncertain. V was clipped by 5 bases and J by 8 bases, with 21 bases between them. The CDR3 covers 15 residues. The CDR3 region is CASSHARRPDRGYTF. DNA of the CDR3: TGTGCCAGCAGTCACGCCAGACGGCCGGATCGGGGCTACACCTTC.

CDR3 sequence reads: CAISEGATGRDTQYF. CDR3 coding DNA: TGTGCCATCAGTGAGGGGGCAACTGGGAGGGATACGCAGTATTTT. V usage is TRBV10-3 and J usage is TRBJ2-3; a possible D gene is TRBD2 (6 bases). Deletions cut 2 bases from V and 6 bases from J, with 15 bases between. The CDR3 length is 15 residues. Germline V gene data show CDR1 as ENHRY and CDR2 as SYGVKD.

The chain employs TRBV7-2 and TRBJ2-4, with no clear D. The germline CDR1 and CDR2 sequences are SGHTA and FQGNSA. The CDR3 is 15 amino acids. The V end lost 3 bases, the J end lost 8 bases, and 17 bases lay between the germline ends. The CDR3 DNA follows: TGTGCCAGCAGCTTGATCGACCACCGTAGGGACATTCAGTACTTC. Protein: CASSLIDHRRDIQYF.

The chain carries TRBV27 and TRBJ1-2; 7 nucleotides align to TRBD1. Trimming cost V 3 bases and J 8 bases; bases outside gene matches: 6. The germline V gene has CDR1 MNHEY and CDR2 SMNVEV (reference sequence). This CDR3 region has 13 residues. CDR3 sequence (DNA): TGTGCCAGCAGTTTCGACAGGGAACGGGGCTACACCTTC. Translating gives CASSFDRERGYTF.

Many counts were recorded for this clonotype. The chain recombines TRBV20-1 with TRBJ2-3; no definite D call. The CDR3 is 15 amino acids. CDR1 and CDR2 (germline): DFQATT, SNEGSKA (reference sequence). Trimming stripped 0 bases from V and 1 base from J, with 11 bases between. DNA for the CDR3: TGCAGTGCTAGAGATCCCGCAGTGGGCACAGATACGCAGTATTTT. Amino acids: CSARDPAVGTDTQYF.

This clonotype was observed many times. This chain connects TRBV7-9 to TRBJ2-7, with 7 bases aligning to TRBD1. Losses at the gene ends were 5 bases for V and 7 bases for J; bases not matched to a gene: 17. From germline, CDR1 is SEHNR and CDR2 FQNEAQ (reference sequence). This CDR3 spans 16 amino acids. The CDR3 sequence is CASSPGGRGQSGEQYF. The CDR3 nucleotides are TGTGCCAGCAGCCCGGGCGGCCGGGGACAGTCTGGGGAGCAGTACTTC.

This clonotype was picked up a small number of times. The rearrangement joins TRBV6-6 to TRBJ1-3, with a possible D match to TRBD1 (5 bases). Germline CDR1 MNHNY, CDR2 SVGAGI (reference sequence). Trimming took off 5 bases at V and 1 base at J, with 21 bases between the two ends. There are 18 residues in the CDR3. The CDR3 DNA reads as TGTGCCAGCAGTCCTTGGGGCAGGGCAGAAGTTTCTGGAAACACCATATATTTT. Translating it yields CASSPWGRAEVSGNTIYF.

This clonotype turned up a few times. The V and J genes are TRBV7-3 and TRBJ2-1; D uncertain. Per germline, CDR1 SGHTA and CDR2 FQGTGA. CDR3 length equals 15 residues. The germline V and J ends were trimmed by 2 bases and 0 bases, with 8 bases remaining between them. The CDR3 DNA follows: TGTGCCAGCAGCTTAGGGTGGAGCTCCTACAATGAGCAGTTCTTC. This translates into CASSLGWSSYNEQFF.

This clonotype was counted only a few times. The chain is built from TRBV4-3 and TRBJ2-2; no clear D gene. V lost 1 base and J lost 3, with 9 bases in between. This CDR3 comprises 15 residues. Per the germline V gene, CDR1 is LGHNA and CDR2 is YSLEER. CDR3 loop: CASSQGVSYTGELFF. Here the CDR3 DNA reads TGCGCCAGCAGCCAAGGGGTCAGCTACACCGGGGAGCTGTTTTTT.

This clonotype appeared many times. The V and J genes are TRBV28 and TRBJ1-5; 10 bases line up with TRBD1. The germline CDR1 and CDR2 sequences are MDHEN and SYDVKM. The CDR3 covers 17 residues. J gave up 0 bases and V 3 bases, and 5 bases lay outside the gene matches. The CDR3 is CASSFGGQGYSNQPQHF. The CDR3 DNA reads as TGTGCCAGCAGTTTCGGGGGACAGGGGTATAGCAATCAGCCCCAGCATTTT.

This clonotype has just a few counts. The V and J genes are TRBV25-1 and TRBJ2-6, with D unresolved. The CDR3 totals 14 residues. Between the trimmed V and J ends, which lost 5 bases and 0 bases, there was a span of 5 bases. Germline V gene data show CDR1 as MGHDK and CDR2 as SYGVNS. The CDR3 sequence: CASSRSSGANVLTF. The CDR3 coding sequence is TGTGCCAGCAGTCGGAGCTCTGGGGCCAACGTCCTGACTTTC.

The chain employs TRBV27 and TRBJ2-3, with TRBD2 as a possible D gene (6 bases). The germline V gene encodes CDR1 MNHEY and CDR2 SMNVEV (reference sequence). V was shortened by 6 bases and J by 3 bases, with 13 bases between the two germline ends. The length of the CDR3 is 14 residues. For the CDR3, the DNA is TGTGCCAGCAGATATAAGACTAGTACAGATACGCAGTATTTT. Protein product: CASRYKTSTDTQYF.

This sequence joins TRBV6-6 and TRBJ2-7, with D unresolved. The CDR3 loop spans 13 amino acids. CDR1 is MNHNY, CDR2 SVGAGI, per germline (reference sequence). The V and J ends lost 8 bases and 0 bases respectively, with 11 bases between them. The CDR3 region has the DNA TGTGCCAGCGGCGCAACGATCTCCTACGAGCAGTACTTC. Translating it yields CASGATISYEQYF.

This clonotype has more than one count but fewer than ten. The rearrangement joins TRBV6-2 or TRBV6-3 to TRBJ1-2, with D uncertain. The CDR3 runs to 15 residues. Trimming pared 2 bases from V and 0 bases from J, leaving 10 bases between. The germline V gene encodes CDR1 MNHEY and CDR2 SVGEGT. CDR3 coding DNA: TGTGCCAGCAGTTACACAGAGGGAGCTAACTATGGCTACACCTTC. Translated, it gives CASSYTEGANYGYTF.

The chain links TRBV13 to TRBJ2-1; perhaps TRBD2 as D (6 bases). The germline V gene encodes CDR1 PRHDT and CDR2 FYEKMQ (reference sequence). Trimming shortened V by 5 bases and J by 1 base, and 18 bases separated the two germline ends. The CDR3 spans 17 residues. CDR3 DNA sequence: TGTGCCAGCAGCCTGGAGGGCGGGCGGCGATCCTACAATGAGCAGTTCTTC. It yields the protein CASSLEGGRRSYNEQFF.

The rearrangement joins TRBV7-2 to TRBJ2-7; 8 positions agree with TRBD1. Looked up from germline, CDR1 is SGHTA and CDR2 is FQGNSA. The CDR3 sequence is 15 residues long. Germline trimming cut 5 bases from V and 3 bases from J; bases unmatched to any gene: 9. The CDR3 spells CASSPETGVVYEQYF. The CDR3 region has the DNA TGTGCCAGCAGCCCCGAGACAGGGGTAGTCTACGAGCAGTACTTC. Full variable domain (rest looked up from reference TRBV7-2 and TRBJ2-7): GAGVSQSPSNKVTEKGKDVELRCDPISGHTALYWYRQSLGQGLEFLIYFQGNSAPDKSGLPSDRFSAERTGGSVSTLTIQRTQQEDSAVYLCASSPETGVVYEQYFGPGTRLTVT.

The sample holds a few counts of this clonotype. J is TRBJ2-3 and V is TRBV18, with 8 bases fitting TRBD2. The junction had 4 bases not matched to a gene; V was cut back by 2 bases and J by 6 bases. The length of the CDR3 is 14 residues. Looked up from germline, CDR1 is KGHSH and CDR2 is LQKENI. The CDR3: CASSPYASGDTQYF. The DNA of the CDR3 is TGTGCCAGCTCACCATATGCTAGCGGGGATACGCAGTATTTT.

The chain has TRBV28 and TRBJ2-1, with a possible D match to TRBD2 (5 bases). This CDR3 has 14 amino acids. CDR1 is MDHEN, CDR2 SYDVKM, per germline. V lost 5 bases to trimming and J lost 0 bases, with 8 bases between them. DNA of the CDR3: TGTGCCAGCAGTCCTGGGAGCTCCTACAATGAGCAGTTCTTC. Translated: CASSPGSSYNEQFF.